A single sample is the source of the 25 T cell receptor beta chains below, sequenced in a study of vaccination effects on CD4 cells after COVID-19. Antigens of these TCRs are unknown. Profiling relied on immunoSEQ multiplex PCR, and the TCRdb table lists in-frame clones only, not all of them. This table has 20,000 to 30,000 clones, over 55% appearing once. Pools of viral peptides were used by the ViraFEST assay to expand antigen-specific CD4+ T cells ahead of sequencing. Cultured cells yielded isolated CD4+ T cells after roughly 11 days. Vaccine recipients had no previous SARS-CoV-2 infection; their nucleocapsid antibodies were negative. This specimen was CD4+ T cells from PBMCs cultured with HCoV-OC43 spike peptides, taken before COVID-19 vaccination. The subset: HCoV-OC43 spike overlapping peptide pool stimulation. The receptors originated from a human donor who received a COVID-19 vaccine.

This clone was counted a few times. The chain employs TRBV2 and TRBJ2-2, with a weak D call TRBD2 (5 bases). The V end was cut by 2 bases, the J end by 4 bases, with 14 bases between. The germline CDR1 and CDR2 sequences are SNHLY and FYNNEI. The CDR3 covers 16 residues. Written as DNA, the CDR3 is TGTGCCAGCAGTGAACAATCGGGATTCGGCACCGGGGAGCTGTTTTTT. This sequence encodes CASSEQSGFGTGELFF.

The genes are TRBV27 and TRBJ2-2, with 7 bases matching TRBD2. CDR3 size: 16 residues. With V trimmed by 1 base and J by 4 bases, 6 bases remained unmatched. CDR1 is MNHEY and CDR2 is SMNVEV in the germline V gene (reference sequence). CDR3 coding DNA: TGTGCCAGCAGTTTATTAGGCAGGGAGGGCACCGGGGAGCTGTTTTTT. Translating gives CASSLLGREGTGELFF.

The chain couples TRBV19 to TRBJ2-5; D is perhaps TRBD1 (7 bases). CDR3 size: 16 residues. Trimming took off 7 bases at V and 4 bases at J, with 22 bases between the two ends. Per the germline V gene, CDR1 is LNHDA and CDR2 is SQIVND (reference sequence). The CDR3 DNA reads TGTGCCAGTAAATCAGGGGGAGGACACTGGGGAGAGACCCAGTACTTC. Encoded protein: CASKSGGGHWGETQYF.

In DNA form, the CDR3 reads TGTGCCAGCAGTTCGGGACCGGTTAATTCACCCCTCCACTTT. Its protein product is CASSSGPVNSPLHF. The chain is built from TRBV6-5 and TRBJ1-6; perhaps TRBD1 as D (5 bases). This CDR3 region has 14 residues. Germline values: CDR1 MNHEY, CDR2 SVGAGI. V lost 4 bases to trimming and J lost 6 bases, with 10 bases between them.

The V gene is TRBV3-1 (or the pseudogene TRBV3-2), the J gene TRBJ2-1; no firm D call. The CDR3 is made up of 16 amino acids. The germline V gene encodes CDR1 LGHDT and CDR2 YNNKEL (reference sequence). The V and J ends lost 0 bases and 5 bases respectively, with 14 bases between them. In DNA, the CDR3 is TGTGCCAGCAGCCAAGATATCCCTAGAGCCCACAATGAGCAGTTCTTC. This sequence encodes CASSQDIPRAHNEQFF.

The CDR3 region has the DNA TGTGCCAGCAGGAGATATGGGGAATCCTCCTACGAGCAGTACTTC. This sequence encodes CASRRYGESSYEQYF. This chain joins TRBV6-5 and TRBJ2-7; no reliable D call. Trimming took off 6 bases at V and 0 bases at J, with 15 bases between the two ends. The CDR3 is made up of 15 amino acids. CDR1 is MNHEY, CDR2 SVGAGI, per germline.

The CDR3 DNA reads as TGTGCCAGTAGTATGGAGGACGGCGGGGGGGAGACCCAGTACTTC. It yields the protein CASSMEDGGGETQYF. The rearrangement links TRBV19 to TRBJ2-5; 8 nucleotides match TRBD2. In germline, CDR1 is LNHDA, CDR2 SQIVND (reference sequence). The CDR3 totals 15 residues. The J segment lost 5 bases and the V segment lost 3 bases, leaving 8 bases of the junction unmatched.

This clone has only a few counts. The V gene is TRBV3-1 (or the pseudogene TRBV3-2), the J gene TRBJ2-2; D not certain. CDR3 length: 13 residues. From germline, CDR1 is LGHDT and CDR2 YNNKEL (reference sequence). V lost 2 bases, J lost 0 bases, and 1 base lay in between. The CDR3 is CASSQPNTGELFF. In nucleotides, the CDR3 is TGTGCCAGCAGCCAACCGAACACCGGGGAGCTGTTTTTT.

V gene TRBV5-1 combines with J gene TRBJ2-6; 9 bases line up with TRBD1. The CDR3 has 18 amino acids. Germline CDR1 SGHRS, CDR2 YFSETQ. J lost 0 bases, V lost 4 bases, and 8 bases had no gene match. The CDR3 nucleotides are TGCGCCAGCAGCACCCGGACAGGGGCGAGCTCTGGGGCCAACGTCCTGACTTTC. It specifies CASSTRTGASSGANVLTF.

This clone has a handful of counts. This chain uses TRBV11-2 with TRBJ2-7, with TRBD2 as a possible D gene (5 bases). V was clipped by 4 bases and J by 5 bases, with 30 bases between them. The germline gives CDR1 SGHAT, CDR2 FQNNGV. CDR3 length equals 19 residues. The CDR3 is CASSSLGVRGKTRPHEQYF. CDR3 bases: TGTGCCAGCAGCTCCCTCGGGGTCCGGGGTAAGACCCGACCCCACGAGCAGTACTTC.

This chain uses TRBV4-1 with TRBJ1-2; TRBD1 agrees at 9 bases. J lost 7 bases, V lost 4 bases, and 16 bases had no gene match. Germline loops: CDR1 MGHRA, CDR2 YSYEKL. CDR3 length: 17 residues. CDR3: CASSPRALRDRERGYTF. The DNA of the CDR3 is TGCGCCAGCAGCCCTAGGGCTCTCCGGGACAGGGAACGTGGCTACACCTTC.

The chain links TRBV4-1 to TRBJ1-3; D remains unclear. Looked up from germline, CDR1 is MGHRA and CDR2 is YSYEKL. This CDR3 is 14 amino acids long. The V and J ends lost 1 base and 0 bases respectively, with 4 bases between them. This chain's CDR3 is CASSQGSSGNTIYF. As DNA, the CDR3 is TGCGCCAGCAGCCAAGGCAGCTCTGGAAACACCATATATTTT.

The chain joins TRBV5-8 to TRBJ1-5; maybe TRBD1 (5 bases). V was cut by 0 bases and J by 0 bases, with 10 bases left in between. Germline CDR1 SGHTS, CDR2 YDEGEE. The CDR3 has 16 residues. The CDR3 is CASSLAWGNSNQPQHF. DNA for the CDR3: TGTGCCAGCAGCTTGGCGTGGGGGAATAGCAATCAGCCCCAGCATTTT.

The chain couples TRBV7-9 to TRBJ1-1, with D perhaps TRBD1 (5 bases). CDR3 length equals 13 residues. V was shortened by 2 bases and J by 7 bases, with 11 bases between the two germline ends. Germline V gene sequence: CDR1 SEHNR, CDR2 FQNEAQ (reference sequence). CDR3 bases: TGTGCCAGCAGCTTACGGGGCCTAGTTGAAGCTTTCTTT. Protein: CASSLRGLVEAFF.

The chain combines TRBV5-5 with TRBJ1-3, with D perhaps TRBD1 (5 bases). V was clipped by 0 bases and J by 2 bases, with 15 bases between them. CDR1 is SGHKS, CDR2 YYEKEE, per germline (reference sequence). The CDR3 extends over 17 amino acids. As DNA, the CDR3 is TGTGCCAGCAGCTTGGAGGGGATCGGGGCCGCTGGAAACACCATATATTTT. Its translation is CASSLEGIGAAGNTIYF.

The rearrangement joins TRBV21-1 to TRBJ1-5; the table's D call TRBD1 went unverified against the DNA. TRBV21-1 is marked as a pseudogene. The CDR3 is 14 residues long. The CDR3 coding sequence is TGTGCCAGCAGCATTCACAGAATCAATCAGCCCCAGCATTTT. It codes for CASSIHRINQPQHF.

J is TRBJ1-1 and V is TRBV10-3, with D possibly TRBD1 on 6 matching bases. Trimming took 0 bases from V and 5 from J, leaving 10 bases between them. The CDR3 contains 14 residues. The V gene's germline CDR1 is ENHRY and CDR2 SYGVKD. The CDR3 DNA is TGTGCCATCAGTGAGTCAGAGGGGGTTACTGAAGCTTTCTTT. It is translated as CAISESEGVTEAFF.

This clone was recorded a few times. This chain links TRBV5-1 with TRBJ1-1; D is perhaps TRBD1 (6 bases). The CDR3 runs 14 residues. Trimming cost V 6 bases and J 5 bases, with 17 bases left between them. In germline, CDR1 is SGHRS, CDR2 YFSETQ. CDR3 sequence (DNA): TGCGCCAGCAACACCGGGGGCATGGGGACTGAAGCTTTCTTT. It specifies CASNTGGMGTEAFF.

There are a few counts of this clone. The genes are TRBV5-4 and TRBJ2-7, with 10 bases identical to TRBD2. The CDR3 is 15 amino acids. V shed 3 bases, J shed 1 base, and the junction held 4 bases outside the gene matches. Germline assignment: CDR1 SGHNT and CDR2 YYREEE (reference sequence). In DNA, the CDR3 is TGTGCCAGCAGCTCCCCAGCGGGGGGGTCCTACGAGCAGTACTTC. This gives the protein CASSSPAGGSYEQYF.

This clone was observed a handful of times. The genes are TRBV3-1 (or the pseudogene TRBV3-2) and TRBJ2-1; 10 nucleotides align to TRBD1. This CDR3 comprises 14 residues. The V gene end was trimmed by 1 base and the J gene end by 6 bases; junction bases not matched to a gene: 0. The germline gives CDR1 LGHDT, CDR2 YNNKEL (reference sequence). CDR3 DNA: TGTGCCAGCAGCCAAGGGACAGGGGGCAATGAGCAGTTCTTC. It encodes CASSQGTGGNEQFF.

This clone was detected only a few times. This chain connects TRBV11-2 to TRBJ1-3; D gene unclear. CDR3 length: 15 amino acids. Trimming shortened V by 0 bases and J by 0 bases, and 6 bases separated the two germline ends. Per germline, CDR1 SGHAT and CDR2 FQNNGV. CDR3: CASSLDGNSGNTIYF. As DNA, the CDR3 is TGTGCCAGCAGCTTAGACGGGAACTCTGGAAACACCATATATTTT.

The chain joins TRBV28 to TRBJ2-1; 9 bases map to TRBD1. After removal of 5 bases from V and 7 bases from J, the junction contained 12 bases not matched to a gene. Germline CDR1 MDHEN, CDR2 SYDVKM. This CDR3 has 16 amino acids. CDR3 region: CASSIGLGQGSNEQFF. CDR3 sequence (DNA): TGTGCCAGCAGTATCGGATTGGGACAGGGCAGTAATGAGCAGTTCTTC.

This rearrangement joins TRBV27 to TRBJ2-5; 9 bases match TRBD2. The V segment lost 6 bases and the J segment 4 bases; nucleotides outside the gene matches: 6. Germline assignment: CDR1 MNHEY and CDR2 SMNVEV (reference sequence). This CDR3 comprises 14 residues. The CDR3 DNA is TGTGCCAGCAGCCGCGGGGGGGCGTCAGAGACCCAGTACTTC. It yields the protein CASSRGGASETQYF.

The J gene is TRBJ2-3, the V gene TRBV4-1, with 13 bases lining up with TRBD2. V lost 1 base and J lost 2; bases outside the gene matches: 3. CDR1 is MGHRA, CDR2 YSYEKL, per germline. The CDR3 has 17 residues. The CDR3 DNA sequence: TGCGCCAGCAGCCAAGGGGGGACTAGCGGGACCACAGATACGCAGTATTTT. Amino acid sequence: CASSQGGTSGTTDTQYF.

The CDR3 nucleotides read TGTGCCAGCAGCAAGACAGGGTACAATGAGCAGTTCTTC. Protein sequence: CASSKTGYNEQFF. V and J are TRBV5-4 and TRBJ2-1, with 7 bases that match TRBD1. This CDR3 contains 13 residues. Trimming at V came to 4 bases and at J to 4 bases, leaving 2 bases not matched to a gene. The germline gives CDR1 SGHNT, CDR2 YYREEE (reference sequence).